What follows are 29 T cell receptor beta chains derived from one specimen sequenced in a study of spatial heterogeneity in lung cancer. Study observations and caveats: Mutation tallies in tumors tracked expanded intratumoral alpha and beta TCR counts.

Each CDR3 protein gets one entry after TCRdb re-called the 5' RACE reads with MiXCR. The table has about 3,300 distinct CDR3 sequences, roughly 3% seen once. Their antigen targets remain unknown. The sample's time point: sample taken at primary tumor resection. The sequencing used lung tumor tissue, collected at surgery. The receptors shown here come from a male donor with early-stage non-small cell lung cancer.

This clonotype was counted ten times or more. J is TRBJ2-3 and V is TRBV18, with TRBD2 matching 9 bases. This CDR3 has 19 residues. The trim removed 1 base at V and 1 base at J, leaving 12 bases unmatched. From germline, CDR1 is KGHSH and CDR2 LQKENI. The CDR3 DNA reads as TGTGCCAGCTCACCACGGATAGCGGGGGACCTTTTGGGCACAGATACGCAGTATTTT. This codes for CASSPRIAGDLLGTDTQYF.

This clonotype is judged medium-sized. V usage is TRBV27 and J usage is TRBJ1-2, with no clear D. The germline CDR1 and CDR2 sequences are MNHEY and SMNVEV (reference sequence). The CDR3 loop spans 12 amino acids. Deletions cut 3 bases from V and 8 bases from J, with 10 bases between. The CDR3 region has the DNA TGTGCCAGCAGTTTGGGTGGGGAAGGCTACACCTTC. Protein product: CASSLGGEGYTF.

This clonotype rates as medium-sized. This chain links TRBV10-2 with TRBJ2-7, with D uncertain. Germline V lookup: CDR1 WSHSY, CDR2 SAAADI. The CDR3 totals 11 residues. Deletions cut 10 bases from V and 1 base from J, with 8 bases between. CDR3 in amino acids: CATGPSYEQYF. The CDR3 DNA is TGCGCCACGGGCCCATCCTACGAGCAGTACTTC.

The sample holds many counts of this clonotype. CDR3 sequence: CASSWGQETQYF. CDR3 in DNA: TGTGCCAGCAGCTGGGGACAAGAGACCCAGTACTTC. This rearrangement joins TRBV7-2 to TRBJ2-5, with no clear D. The ends were cut back, 4 bases at V and 2 bases at J, with 5 bases in the middle. The CDR3 sequence is 12 residues long. The V gene's germline CDR1 is SGHTA and CDR2 FQGNSA.

This clonotype was detected many times. The chain carries TRBV20-1 and TRBJ2-1, with 8 bases aligning to TRBD2. The V gene's germline CDR1 is DFQATT and CDR2 SNEGSKA (reference sequence). This CDR3 spans 15 amino acids. With V trimmed by 3 bases and J by 6 bases, 10 bases remained unmatched. CDR3 loop: CSARVGTRMGNEQFF. CDR3 DNA: TGCAGTGCTAGGGTGGGGACTAGGATGGGCAATGAGCAGTTCTTC.

This clonotype was detected many times. DNA for the CDR3: TGCAGTGCTGATGTAGCGGGGCAGGGGAATGAGCAGTTCTTC. Protein sequence: CSADVAGQGNEQFF. The chain recombines TRBV20-1 with TRBJ2-1, with 8 bases aligning to TRBD2. CDR3 size: 14 residues. The germline gives CDR1 DFQATT, CDR2 SNEGSKA (reference sequence). J lost 7 bases, V lost 5 bases, and 10 bases had no gene match.

V usage is TRBV4-2 and J usage is TRBJ1-2; D is perhaps TRBD1 (5 bases). V shed 4 bases and J shed 13 bases, with 19 bases lying between them. The CDR3 totals 13 residues. Germline V CDR1 and CDR2: LGHNA, YNFKEQ. The DNA for the CDR3 is TGTGCCAGCAGCCGGACGTGGGACCCTTCGTTCACCTTC. It codes for CASSRTWDPSFTF.

This clonotype is classed as medium-sized. The J gene is TRBJ2-7, the V gene TRBV7-9; TRBD1 aligns across 8 bases. J lost 6 bases, V lost 4 bases, and 11 bases had no gene match. The CDR3 loop spans 15 amino acids. The germline CDR1 and CDR2 sequences are SEHNR and FQNEAQ (reference sequence). DNA for the CDR3: TGTGCCAGCAGCTCCCCAGGACAGGGCAAACGCGAGCAGTACTTC. Residues: CASSSPGQGKREQYF.

Relative to its sample, this clonotype is medium-sized. The chain is built from TRBV27 and TRBJ1-1, with D maybe TRBD1 (5 bases). V was pared by 6 bases and J by 7 bases, with 9 bases between. Germline V gene sequence: CDR1 MNHEY, CDR2 SMNVEV (reference sequence). The CDR3 runs 11 residues. CDR3: CASRGPFEAFF. The CDR3 bases are TGTGCCAGCAGGGGACCTTTTGAAGCTTTCTTT.

This clonotype is classed as medium-sized. The rearrangement links TRBV3-1 to TRBJ2-1, with D unclear. The germline V gene has CDR1 LGHDT and CDR2 YNNKEL (reference sequence). The ends were cut back, 0 bases at V and 5 bases at J, with 11 bases in the middle. The CDR3 is 15 residues long. The CDR3 DNA reads as TGTGCCAGCAGCCAAGATTTGCAGCATAACAATGAGCAGTTCTTC. This gives the protein CASSQDLQHNNEQFF.

This clonotype is labeled as medium-sized (0.01 to 0.1%). V usage is TRBV2 and J usage is TRBJ2-1, with D possibly matching TRBD2 (6 bases). The length of the CDR3 is 16 residues. Germline V gene data show CDR1 as SNHLY and CDR2 as FYNNEI. Trimming stripped 7 bases from V and 8 bases from J, with 24 bases between. The CDR3 loop reads CASTLLGAGPGDEQFF. The CDR3 DNA reads TGTGCCAGCACCCTCTTAGGGGCGGGGCCGGGGGATGAGCAGTTCTTC.

This clonotype was recorded many times. The chain joins TRBV2 to TRBJ2-3; maybe TRBD2 (5 bases). The CDR3 is 10 residues long. Germline CDR1 reads SNHLY; CDR2 reads FYNNEI. V lost 7 bases and J 6 bases, leaving 5 bases between the germline ends. The CDR3 region is CASTGDTQYF. In DNA form, the CDR3 reads TGTGCCAGCACGGGGGATACGCAGTATTTT.

The chain employs TRBV6-1 and TRBJ2-2, with D possibly matching TRBD2 (5 bases). CDR1 is MNHNS and CDR2 is SASEGT in the germline V gene. This CDR3 is 13 amino acids long. V lost 4 bases to trimming and J lost 6 bases, with 9 bases between them. In DNA, the CDR3 is TGTGCCAGCAGTGTTGAGAGGGCCGGGGAGCTGTTTTTT. Translated, it gives CASSVERAGELFF.

This clonotype appeared a few times. The chain is built from TRBV6-1 and TRBJ2-3, with no clear D. With 5 bases removed from V and 4 bases from J, the gap between germline ends came to 22 bases. CDR1 MNHNS and CDR2 SASEGT come from the germline V gene. The length of the CDR3 is 17 residues. Written as DNA, the CDR3 is TGTGCCAGCAGTTCGAAGCGTTTCGGGTTTATCGCAGATACGCAGTATTTT. This codes for CASSSKRFGFIADTQYF.

V and J are TRBV10-1 and TRBJ2-7, with 7 nucleotides matching TRBD2. Germline CDR1 reads WNHNN; CDR2 reads SYGVQD (reference sequence). The trim removed 3 bases at V and 0 bases at J, leaving 11 bases unmatched. The CDR3 length is 17 residues. For the CDR3, the DNA is TGCGCCAGCAGTGATCAGGTATCTAGCGGCTTCTCCTACGAGCAGTACTTC. Residues: CASSDQVSSGFSYEQYF.

This clonotype is labeled as medium-sized. The chain uses TRBV29-1 and TRBJ2-4, with D unclear. The CDR3 length is 15 residues. Germline assignment: CDR1 SQVTM and CDR2 ANQGSEA. V shed 4 bases and J shed 4 bases, with 17 bases lying between them. DNA for the CDR3: TGCAGCGTTGTTAGCTGGCAGAAGTCTAAAAACATTCAGTACTTC. Translating it yields CSVVSWQKSKNIQYF. The variable domain in full, completed from reference TRBV29-1 and TRBJ2-4, reads SAVISQKPSRDICQRGTSLTIQCQVDSQVTMMFWYRQQPGQSLTLIATANQGSEATYESGFVIDKFPISRPNLTFSTLTVSNMSPEDSSIYLCSVVSWQKSKNIQYFGAGTRLSVL.

This clonotype was seen many times. CDR3 region: CASSPGAGRTGVAEQYF. In DNA form, the CDR3 reads TGTGCCAGCAGCCCAGGCGCGGGTAGGACAGGGGTCGCCGAGCAGTACTTC. The rearrangement uses TRBV7-6 and TRBJ2-7, with 9 positions matching TRBD1. The CDR3 extends over 17 amino acids. Germline CDR1 SGHVS, CDR2 FNYEAQ. V gave up 5 bases and J gave up 6 bases; unmatched junction bases: 17. The full variable domain, in which reference TRBV7-6 and TRBJ2-7 provide the parts outside the CDR3, is GAGVSQSPRYKVTKRGQDVALRCDPISGHVSLYWYRQALGQGPEFLTYFNYEAQQDKSGLPNDRFSAERPEGSISTLTIQRTEQRDSAMYRCASSPGAGRTGVAEQYFGPGTRLTVT.

At least ten counts were recorded for this clonotype. This CDR3 is CASSSWTGPASYEQYF. In nucleotides, the CDR3 is TGTGCCAGCAGCTCGTGGACAGGACCCGCATCCTACGAGCAGTACTTC. This rearrangement joins TRBV7-2 to TRBJ2-7; 7 bases agree with TRBD1. Germline values: CDR1 SGHTA, CDR2 FQGNSA. The V gene end was trimmed by 4 bases and the J gene end by 1 base; junction bases not matched to a gene: 10. This CDR3 is 16 amino acids long.

This clonotype ranks as medium-sized. The chain carries TRBV10-3 and TRBJ2-7; D might be TRBD2 (5 bases). Looked up from germline, CDR1 is ENHRY and CDR2 is SYGVKD. This CDR3 comprises 11 residues. V was shortened by 10 bases and J by 5 bases, with 12 bases between the two germline ends. CDR3 DNA sequence: TGTGCCACGTCCCCCGGGGACGAGCAGTACTTC. Residues: CATSPGDEQYF.

By sample share, this clonotype is medium-sized. The J gene is TRBJ2-7, the V gene TRBV11-3; 7 bases are a match to TRBD1. The V and J ends lost 1 base and 6 bases, in that order; junction bases with no gene match: 0. The V gene's germline CDR1 is SGHNT and CDR2 YENEEA. The CDR3 runs 12 residues. The CDR3, as DNA: TGTGCCAGCAGCTTAGGACAGGGCGAGCAGTACTTC. As protein: CASSLGQGEQYF.

This clonotype is medium-sized within its sample. V gene TRBV28 combines with J gene TRBJ1-1, with TRBD1 as a possible D gene (5 bases). CDR3 size: 14 residues. Trimming shortened V by 3 bases and J by 5 bases, and 13 bases separated the two germline ends. Looked up from germline, CDR1 is MDHEN and CDR2 is SYDVKM. CDR3 DNA: TGTGCCAGCAGTTTGGGCGGGGGAAGGACTGAAGCTTTCTTT. Protein: CASSLGGGRTEAFF.

By sample share, this clonotype is medium-sized. This chain connects TRBV10-3 to TRBJ1-2; 8 bases agree with TRBD1. This CDR3 is built from 14 residues. Germline loops: CDR1 ENHRY, CDR2 SYGVKD. J was trimmed by 4 bases and V by 11 bases; bases with no gene match: 12. The CDR3 region is CAAGQDHGGYGYTF. The DNA of the CDR3 is TGTGCCGCGGGACAGGACCACGGAGGCTATGGCTACACCTTC.

Judged by abundance, this clonotype is medium-sized (0.01 to 0.1%). The chain uses TRBV11-3 and TRBJ1-1; a possible D gene is TRBD1 (6 bases). In germline, CDR1 is SGHNT, CDR2 YENEEA. This CDR3 comprises 14 residues. V lost 1 base and J lost 1, with 7 bases in between. The CDR3 sequence is CASSLGRGNTEAFF. CDR3 DNA sequence: TGTGCCAGCAGCTTAGGCAGGGGGAACACTGAAGCTTTCTTT.

In this sample, this clonotype turned up many times. The chain has TRBV15 and TRBJ2-3; D tentatively reads TRBD1 or TRBD2 (5 bases each). V lost 5 bases, J lost 2 bases, and 14 bases lay in between. Germline-derived CDR1 and CDR2 are LNHNV and YYDKDF (reference sequence). The CDR3 contains 15 residues. CDR3 bases: TGTGCCACCAGCCTAGGGGCGGGTTCCACAGATACGCAGTATTTT. Translated, it gives CATSLGAGSTDTQYF.

The rearrangement joins TRBV12-3 or TRBV12-4 to TRBJ2-7, with TRBD1 matching over 9 bases. V was clipped by 6 bases and J by 4 bases; unmatched bases: 13. This CDR3 comprises 16 residues. Here the CDR3 reads CASRPGQGYPSYEQYF. Here the CDR3 DNA reads TGTGCCAGCAGGCCGGGACAGGGTTACCCGTCTTACGAGCAGTACTTC.

This clonotype counts as medium-sized. The chain recombines TRBV6-4 with TRBJ2-2; the match to TRBD2 covers 9 bases. J lost 1 base, V lost 3 bases, and 0 bases had no gene match. The germline V gene encodes CDR1 MRHNA and CDR2 SNTAGT. This CDR3 comprises 15 residues. The CDR3 DNA reads TGTGCCAGCAGTGAACTAGCGGGGAACACCGGGGAGCTGTTTTTT. This encodes CASSELAGNTGELFF.

This clonotype is termed medium-sized (0.01 to 0.1%). As DNA, the CDR3 is TGTGCCAGCAGACAGGGGGCAGCCGGGGAGCTGTTTTTT. Translated, it gives CASRQGAAGELFF. The chain recombines TRBV2 with TRBJ2-2, with 9 bases matching TRBD1. V gave up 6 bases and J gave up 6 bases; unmatched junction bases: 2. The CDR3 totals 13 residues. In germline, CDR1 is SNHLY, CDR2 FYNNEI.

This clonotype is termed medium-sized (0.01 to 0.1%). The genes are TRBV12-3 or TRBV12-4 and TRBJ2-5; possibly TRBD2 for D (6 bases). The CDR3 sequence is 13 residues long. V was shortened by 6 bases and J by 5 bases, with 13 bases between the two germline ends. CDR3 amino acids: CASSTDYRETQYF. CDR3 nucleotide sequence: TGTGCCAGCAGCACGGACTATCGGGAGACCCAGTACTTC.

This clonotype is medium-sized (0.01 to 0.1%) within its sample. At one boundary the junction diverges from the germline segment, which might be a read error. The V call is TRBV6-2 or TRBV6-3, the J call TRBJ1-5, with D maybe TRBD1 (5 bases). The CDR3 length is 15 residues. Germline CDR1 is MNHEY and CDR2 is SVGEGT. This chain's CDR3 is CASSRRDPSNQPQHF. Written as DNA, the CDR3 is TGTGCCAGCAGTCGCAGGGACCCCAGCAACCAGCCCCAGCATTTT.